These 15 T cell receptor beta chains originate from one sample sequenced in a study of T cell changes during pregnancy in multiple sclerosis (dated by TCRdb to the late 2010s). Libraries were constructed by the immunoSEQ multiplex PCR assay. The table comes from immuneACCESS by way of TCRdb, which keeps in-frame sequences with V and J called. Part of the clones is missing from these tables; in studies checked, under half for an unresolved V gene and the rest for unknown reasons. The sample yields over 70,000 clones; 92% were counted once. 2.5% to 3.5% of the sample lies in the top ten. The sequencing here drew on peripheral blood, taken in the third trimester of pregnancy. These receptors all stem from a female donor in good health, enrolled as a control in a pregnancy study.

This chain uses TRBV28 with TRBJ1-4; D uncertain. This CDR3 is built from 16 residues. Per the germline V gene, CDR1 is MDHEN and CDR2 is SYDVKM. The ends were cut back, 5 bases at V and 0 bases at J, with 13 bases in the middle. The CDR3 DNA is TGTGCCAGCAGTCAGTTGAACCTGGCAACTAATGAAAAACTGTTTTTT. Protein: CASSQLNLATNEKLFF.

This clone was seen a single time. The chain recombines TRBV2 with TRBJ2-1, with TRBD2 matching over 15 bases. V trimming: 6 bases; J trimming: 7 bases; junction bases outside the gene matches: 4. The CDR3 contains 15 residues. CDR1 and CDR2 from the germline V gene are SNHLY and FYNNEI. The CDR3 DNA is TGTGCCAGCAGGAGGGGACTAGCGGGAGGTAATGAGCAGTTCTTC. As protein: CASRRGLAGGNEQFF. Full variable domain (rest looked up from reference TRBV2 and TRBJ2-1): EPEVTQTPSHQVTQMGQEVILRCVPISNHLYFYWYRQILGQKVEFLVSFYNNEISEKSEIFDDQFSVERPDGSNFTLKIRSTKLEDSAMYFCASRRGLAGGNEQFFGPGTRLTVL.

The chain links TRBV9 to TRBJ2-3; 11 nucleotides match TRBD2. Germline CDR1 and CDR2: SGDLS and YYNGEE. This CDR3 has 15 amino acids. After removal of 3 bases from V and 3 bases from J, the junction contained 3 bases not matched to a gene. CDR3 bases: TGTGCCAGCAGCGCGTTAGCGGGGGGGACAGATACGCAGTATTTT. Protein sequence: CASSALAGGTDTQYF.

The chain joins TRBV27 to TRBJ2-7, with TRBD1 matching 10 bases. The germline CDR1 and CDR2 sequences are MNHEY and SMNVEV (reference sequence). CDR3 length: 15 amino acids. Trimming took 4 bases from V and 5 from J; bases not matched to a gene: 8. The CDR3 region is CASSSYPGQGNEQYF. The CDR3 DNA reads as TGTGCCAGCAGTTCCTACCCGGGACAGGGGAACGAGCAGTACTTC.

In nucleotides, the CDR3 is TGTGCCAGCTCACCGCACTCGCTAGCGGGGGAACTATACAATGAGCAGTTCTTC. Translating it yields CASSPHSLAGELYNEQFF. The chain has TRBV18 and TRBJ2-1, with 10 bases fitting TRBD2. The CDR3 consists of 18 residues. With 3 bases clipped from V and 4 bases from J, the junction kept 12 bases outside the gene matches. Germline lookup yields CDR1 KGHSH and CDR2 LQKENI.

The chain carries TRBV7-2 and TRBJ2-2; tentative D call: TRBD1 (6 bases). The V gene's germline CDR1 is SGHTA and CDR2 FQGNSA. The CDR3 loop spans 16 amino acids. V gave up 5 bases and J gave up 6 bases, with 19 bases separating them. The CDR3 loop is CASSPQAGVSPGELFF. CDR3 nucleotide sequence: TGTGCCAGCAGCCCCCAGGCAGGGGTGTCCCCCGGGGAGCTGTTTTTT.

The chain uses TRBV19 and TRBJ1-6, with D unclear. Germline V lookup: CDR1 LNHDA, CDR2 SQIVND (reference sequence). V lost 5 bases and J 9 bases, leaving 14 bases between the germline ends. The CDR3 is 14 amino acids. CDR3 sequence: CASSPEEGISPLHF. The CDR3, as DNA: TGTGCCAGTAGTCCAGAAGAGGGAATTTCACCCCTCCACTTT.

The chain links TRBV4-1 to TRBJ2-7, with 7 bases fitting TRBD1. This CDR3 contains 15 residues. V shed 2 bases, J shed 2 bases, and the junction held 6 bases outside the gene matches. The V gene's germline CDR1 is MGHRA and CDR2 YSYEKL. The CDR3, as DNA: TGCGCCAGCAGCCAACCGGGACAGAGTACCTACGAGCAGTACTTC. It encodes CASSQPGQSTYEQYF.

The chain is built from TRBV15 and TRBJ1-5, with a weak D call TRBD1 (6 bases). CDR1 LNHNV and CDR2 YYDKDF come from the germline V gene (reference sequence). This CDR3 spans 13 amino acids. V was clipped by 8 bases and J by 1 base, with 9 bases between them. Here the CDR3 reads CATAQGSNQPQHF. The CDR3 nucleotides are TGTGCCACCGCTCAGGGGAGCAATCAGCCCCAGCATTTT.

This rearrangement joins TRBV5-1 to TRBJ1-3; 7 bases align to TRBD1. There are 14 residues in the CDR3. Germline V gene sequence: CDR1 SGHRS, CDR2 YFSETQ. Trimming took 4 bases from V and 5 from J; bases not matched to a gene: 6. The CDR3 DNA follows: TGCGCCAGCAGCCCCGGGACAGAGAGAAACACCATATATTTT. Protein product: CASSPGTERNTIYF.

The rearrangement joins TRBV21-1 to TRBJ2-7; whether TRBD2, the table's D call, matches the DNA was not checked. TRBV21-1 is assigned pseudogene status. The length of the CDR3 is 12 residues. The CDR3 DNA reads as TGTGCCAGCAGCAGACCTAGAAGAGAGCAGTACTTC. It is translated as CASSRPRREQYF.

This sequence joins TRBV6-1 and TRBJ1-1, with a possible D match to TRBD1 (6 bases). The CDR3 length is 15 residues. The V gene lost 2 bases and the J gene lost 5 bases, with 15 bases spanning the gap. The V gene's germline CDR1 is MNHNS and CDR2 SASEGT. Written as DNA, the CDR3 is TGTGCCAGCAGTGAACTGATTACAGGGCGGACTGAAGCTTTCTTT. Protein: CASSELITGRTEAFF.

This chain joins TRBV7-9 and TRBJ2-7; the match to TRBD1 covers 9 bases. Germline lookup yields CDR1 SEHNR and CDR2 FQNEAQ (reference sequence). The V and J ends lost 6 bases and 3 bases, in that order; junction bases with no gene match: 9. The CDR3 runs 15 residues. The CDR3: CASRGTGTGLYEQYF. The CDR3 DNA reads TGTGCCAGCAGGGGTACCGGGACAGGGCTCTACGAGCAGTACTTC.

The rearrangement links TRBV2 to TRBJ1-2, with TRBD1 matching 7 bases. Trimming at V came to 5 bases and at J to 6 bases, leaving 6 bases not matched to a gene. This CDR3 comprises 13 residues. Germline V gives CDR1 SNHLY, CDR2 FYNNEI. The CDR3 region is CASSQGERHGYTF. DNA of the CDR3: TGTGCCAGCAGTCAGGGGGAACGGCATGGCTACACCTTC.

V and J are TRBV5-6 and TRBJ2-6; no reliable D call. With 1 base removed from V and 2 bases from J, the gap between germline ends came to 4 bases. Per germline, CDR1 SGHDT and CDR2 YYEEEE. This CDR3 is 14 amino acids long. DNA for the CDR3: TGTGCCAGCAGCTTGTTAGCTGGGGCCAACGTCCTGACTTTC. Its protein product is CASSLLAGANVLTF.